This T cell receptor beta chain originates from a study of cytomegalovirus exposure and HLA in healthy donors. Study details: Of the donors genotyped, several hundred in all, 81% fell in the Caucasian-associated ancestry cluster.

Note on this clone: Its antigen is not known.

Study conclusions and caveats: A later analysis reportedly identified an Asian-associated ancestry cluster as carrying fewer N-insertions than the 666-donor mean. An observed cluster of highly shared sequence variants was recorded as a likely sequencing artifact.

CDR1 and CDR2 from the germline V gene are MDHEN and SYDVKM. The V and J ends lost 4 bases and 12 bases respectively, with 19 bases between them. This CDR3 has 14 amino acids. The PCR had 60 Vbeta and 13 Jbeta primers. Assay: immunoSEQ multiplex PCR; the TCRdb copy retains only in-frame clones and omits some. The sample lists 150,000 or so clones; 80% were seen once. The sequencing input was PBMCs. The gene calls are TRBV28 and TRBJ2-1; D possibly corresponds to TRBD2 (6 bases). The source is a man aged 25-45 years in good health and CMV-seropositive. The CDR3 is CASSSPGTLALQFF. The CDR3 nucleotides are TGTGCCAGCAGTTCTCCCGGGACTCTTGCCCTGCAGTTCTTC.